These T cell receptor beta chains were read from a single sample in a study of OX40 agonist ivuxolimab in advanced cancers. Measured with immunoSEQ multiplex PCR; TCRdb has only the in-frame clones, and not every one. The sample carries tens of thousands of clones, more than 70% recorded once. Specimen: CD4+ or CD8+ T cells sorted from blood, collected in a trial of the OX40 agonist ivuxolimab. Receptors originate from an adult with an advanced solid tumor such as melanoma, head and neck, liver or kidney cancer. CDR3s include the opening cysteine and the closing phenylalanine or tryptophan. Fields, in order: J gene, D gene, clone size, V gene, CDR3 DNA, CDR3 protein. A D gene is named only where the DNA matches it firmly. Rows may omit the clone size; those that give it use once, few, many or a size class.

TRBJ2-5 NA NA TRBV28 TGTGCCAGCAGTGGAGGGGGGTACCAAGAGACCCAGTACTTC CASSGGGYQETQYF
TRBJ2-4 TRBD2 few TRBV19 TGTGCCAGTAGTGCTCGGACTAGGCGGGAGGGCTGGGTCATTCAGTACTTC CASSARTRREGWVIQYF
TRBJ2-3 TRBD1 NA TRBV19 TGTGCCAGTAGTACGACAGGGATCACAGATACGCAGTATTTT CASSTTGITDTQYF
TRBJ1-2 NA NA TRBV19 TGTGCCAGTAGTAGGAACCGGGACACTTGGGGCTACACCTTC CASSRNRDTWGYTF
TRBJ2-5 TRBD2 NA TRBV28 TGTGCCAGCAGTTCCCTCAGACTAGCGGGGGAAGAGACCCAGTACTTC CASSSLRLAGEETQYF
TRBJ1-2 TRBD1 NA TRBV18 TGTGCCAGCTCCCCCGGGACAGGGGCCGCTCCACGGCATGGCTACACCTTC CASSPGTGAAPRHGYTF
TRBJ2-7 TRBD2 many TRBV10-3 TGTGCCATCCGACTAGCGGGAGCTAATGAGCAGTACTTC CAIRLAGANEQYF
TRBJ2-1 NA NA TRBV11-1 TGTGCCAGCAGCTGGAGTAGCGATCCATACTACAATGAGCAGTTCTTC CASSWSSDPYYNEQFF
TRBJ2-1 NA few TRBV5-1 TGCGCCAGCAGCTTGGCGGCCTCGCGGGATGAGCAGTTCTTC CASSLAASRDEQFF
TRBJ1-5 NA NA TRBV30 TGTGCCTGGAGTGTAGCGAGGACCTTCGTGAGTAGCAATCAGCCCCAGCATTTT CAWSVARTFVSSNQPQHF
TRBJ2-3 NA NA TRBV4-1 TGCGCCAGCAGCCAAGCCCCTCCGACCTCTAGTGGCGGCACAGATACGCAGTATTTT CASSQAPPTSSGGTDTQYF